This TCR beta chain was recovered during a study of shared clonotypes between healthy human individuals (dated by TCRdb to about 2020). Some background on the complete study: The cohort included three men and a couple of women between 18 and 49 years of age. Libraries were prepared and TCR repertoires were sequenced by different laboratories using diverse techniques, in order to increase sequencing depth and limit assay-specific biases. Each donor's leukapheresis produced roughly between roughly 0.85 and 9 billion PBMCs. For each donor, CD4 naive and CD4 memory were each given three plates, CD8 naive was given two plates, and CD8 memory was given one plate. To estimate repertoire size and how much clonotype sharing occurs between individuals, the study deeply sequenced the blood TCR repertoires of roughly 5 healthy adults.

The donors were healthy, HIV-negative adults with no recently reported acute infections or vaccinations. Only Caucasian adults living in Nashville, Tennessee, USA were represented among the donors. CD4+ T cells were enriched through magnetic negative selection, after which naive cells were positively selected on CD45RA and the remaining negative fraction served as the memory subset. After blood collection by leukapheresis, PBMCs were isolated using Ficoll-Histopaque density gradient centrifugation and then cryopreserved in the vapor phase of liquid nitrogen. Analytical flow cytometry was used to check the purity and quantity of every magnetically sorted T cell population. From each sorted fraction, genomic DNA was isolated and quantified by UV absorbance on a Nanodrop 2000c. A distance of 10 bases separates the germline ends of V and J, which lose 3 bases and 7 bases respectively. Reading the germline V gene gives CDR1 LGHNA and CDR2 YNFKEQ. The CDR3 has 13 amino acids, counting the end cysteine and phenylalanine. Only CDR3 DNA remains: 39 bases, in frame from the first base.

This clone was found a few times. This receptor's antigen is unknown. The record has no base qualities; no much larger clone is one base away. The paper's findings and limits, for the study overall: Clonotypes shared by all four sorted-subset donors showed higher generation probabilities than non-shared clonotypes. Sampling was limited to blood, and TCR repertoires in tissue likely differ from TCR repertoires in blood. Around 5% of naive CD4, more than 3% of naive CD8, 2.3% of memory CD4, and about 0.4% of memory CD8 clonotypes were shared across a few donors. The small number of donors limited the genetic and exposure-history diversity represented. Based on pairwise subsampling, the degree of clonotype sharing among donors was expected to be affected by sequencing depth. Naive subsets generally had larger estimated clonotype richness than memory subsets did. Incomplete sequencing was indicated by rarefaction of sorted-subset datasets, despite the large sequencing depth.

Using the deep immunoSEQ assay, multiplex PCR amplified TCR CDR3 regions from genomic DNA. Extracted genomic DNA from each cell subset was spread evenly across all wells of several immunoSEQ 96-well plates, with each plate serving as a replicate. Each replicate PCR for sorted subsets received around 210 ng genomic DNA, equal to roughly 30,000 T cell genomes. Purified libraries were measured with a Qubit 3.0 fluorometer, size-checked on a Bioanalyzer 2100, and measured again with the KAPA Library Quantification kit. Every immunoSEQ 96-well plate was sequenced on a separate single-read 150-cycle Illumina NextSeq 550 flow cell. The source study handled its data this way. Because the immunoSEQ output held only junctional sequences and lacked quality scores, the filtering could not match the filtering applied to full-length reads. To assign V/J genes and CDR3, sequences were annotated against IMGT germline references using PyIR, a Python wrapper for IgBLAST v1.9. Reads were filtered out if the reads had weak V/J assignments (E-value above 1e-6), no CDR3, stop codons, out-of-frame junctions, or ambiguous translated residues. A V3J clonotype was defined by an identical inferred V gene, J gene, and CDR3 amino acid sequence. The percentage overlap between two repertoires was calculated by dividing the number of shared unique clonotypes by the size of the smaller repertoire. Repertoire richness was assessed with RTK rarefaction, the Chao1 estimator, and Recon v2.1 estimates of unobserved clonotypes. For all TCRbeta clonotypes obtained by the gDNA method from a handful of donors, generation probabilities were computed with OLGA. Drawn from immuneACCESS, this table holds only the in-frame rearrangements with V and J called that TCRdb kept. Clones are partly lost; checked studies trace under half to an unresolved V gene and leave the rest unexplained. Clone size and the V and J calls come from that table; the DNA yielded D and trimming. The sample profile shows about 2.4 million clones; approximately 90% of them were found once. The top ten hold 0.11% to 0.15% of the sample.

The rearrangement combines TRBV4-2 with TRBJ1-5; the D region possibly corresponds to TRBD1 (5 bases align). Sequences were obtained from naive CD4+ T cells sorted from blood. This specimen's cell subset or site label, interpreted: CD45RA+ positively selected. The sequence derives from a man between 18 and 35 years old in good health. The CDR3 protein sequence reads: CASSHGGDQPQHF. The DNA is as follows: TGTGCCAGCAGCCACGGGGGGGACCAGCCCCAGCATTTT.